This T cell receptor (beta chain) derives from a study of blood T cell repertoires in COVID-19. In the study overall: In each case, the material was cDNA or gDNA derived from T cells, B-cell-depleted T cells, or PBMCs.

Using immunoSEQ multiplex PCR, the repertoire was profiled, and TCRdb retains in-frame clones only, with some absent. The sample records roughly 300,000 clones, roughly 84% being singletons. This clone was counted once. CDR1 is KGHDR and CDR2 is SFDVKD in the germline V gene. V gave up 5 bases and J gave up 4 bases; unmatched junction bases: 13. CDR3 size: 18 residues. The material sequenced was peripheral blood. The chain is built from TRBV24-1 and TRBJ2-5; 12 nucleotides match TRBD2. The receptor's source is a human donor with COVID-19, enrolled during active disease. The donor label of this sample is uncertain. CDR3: CATSALSSGRGRGETQYF. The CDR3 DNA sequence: TGTGCCACCAGTGCCCTCTCTAGCGGGAGGGGGAGGGGAGAGACCCAGTACTTC.